This TCR beta chain was captured by sequencing in a study of shared clonotypes between healthy human individuals. As for the study in general: The composition of the donors was a couple of women and three men aged 18 to 49.

The CDR3 covers 15 residues. Germline V gene lookup returns CDR1 SGHAT and CDR2 FQNNGV. The ends lost 1 base at V and 7 bases at J; junction bases unmatched: 7. Several immunoSEQ plates held equal portions of the genomic DNA taken from each subset. Clones were sequenced by immunoSEQ multiplex PCR, and TCRdb holds only the in-frame ones, with some missing. The sample lists a few hundred thousand clones; roughly 85% were seen once. All of the donors resided in Nashville, Tennessee, and each was a Caucasian adult. The V and J genes are TRBV11-2 and TRBJ2-7, with 10 bases matching TRBD2. Sequenced: PBMCs. This receptor was taken from a woman between 40 and 55 years old in good health. Some clones in this sample may be carry-over from other donors' samples. CDR3 amino acids: CASSLVLAGAREQYF. In DNA form, the CDR3 reads TGTGCCAGCAGCTTAGTTCTAGCGGGAGCGCGTGAGCAGTACTTC. The entire variable domain, with the rest obtained from reference TRBV11-2 and TRBJ2-7, is as follows: EAGVAQSPRYKIIEKRQSVAFWCNPISGHATLYWYQQILGQGPKLLIQFQNNGVVDDSQLPKDRFSAERLKGVDSTLKIQPAKLEDSAVYLCASSLVLAGAREQYFGPGTRLTVT.